This T cell receptor beta chain was recorded in a study of blood T cells in healthy people across ages. Study-level results: Both higher diversity and more naive CD4+ cells marked long-lived donors when set against aged donors. PBMCs left unsorted prevented a conclusive naive versus antigen-experienced comparison.

Each sample gave at least 7 million isolated PBMCs. It was with a sample-barcoded 5' primer and a J-beta primer mix that a second PCR of roughly 6 to 12 cycles was run. A minimum of 3 million CDR3-containing paired-end reads was obtained for each sample. MiXCR, run by TCRdb on the 5' RACE reads, gives a single entry per CDR3 protein. This table has over 950,000 distinct CDR3 sequences, more than 30% appearing once. About this clonotype itself: Its antigen is currently unknown.

There are 16 residues in the CDR3. Germline lookup yields CDR1 LGHNT and CDR2 FRNRAP. V lost 4 bases, J lost 4 bases, and 19 bases lay in between. The sequenced sample was blood. This chain joins TRBV12-5 and TRBJ1-2; D might be TRBD1 (5 bases). The TCR comes from a man in his late teens or twenties in good health. CDR3 coding DNA: TGTGCTAGTGGTTCTCCTCCTGACAGATATATCTATGGCTACACCTTC. Its protein product is CASGSPPDRYIYGYTF. Filled out from reference TRBV12-5 and TRBJ1-2, the complete variable domain reads DARVTQTPRHKVTEMGQEVTMRCQPILGHNTVFWYRQTMMQGLELLAYFRNRAPLDDSGMPKDRFSAEMPDATLATLKIQPSEPRDSAVYFCASGSPPDRYIYGYTFGSGTRLTVV.